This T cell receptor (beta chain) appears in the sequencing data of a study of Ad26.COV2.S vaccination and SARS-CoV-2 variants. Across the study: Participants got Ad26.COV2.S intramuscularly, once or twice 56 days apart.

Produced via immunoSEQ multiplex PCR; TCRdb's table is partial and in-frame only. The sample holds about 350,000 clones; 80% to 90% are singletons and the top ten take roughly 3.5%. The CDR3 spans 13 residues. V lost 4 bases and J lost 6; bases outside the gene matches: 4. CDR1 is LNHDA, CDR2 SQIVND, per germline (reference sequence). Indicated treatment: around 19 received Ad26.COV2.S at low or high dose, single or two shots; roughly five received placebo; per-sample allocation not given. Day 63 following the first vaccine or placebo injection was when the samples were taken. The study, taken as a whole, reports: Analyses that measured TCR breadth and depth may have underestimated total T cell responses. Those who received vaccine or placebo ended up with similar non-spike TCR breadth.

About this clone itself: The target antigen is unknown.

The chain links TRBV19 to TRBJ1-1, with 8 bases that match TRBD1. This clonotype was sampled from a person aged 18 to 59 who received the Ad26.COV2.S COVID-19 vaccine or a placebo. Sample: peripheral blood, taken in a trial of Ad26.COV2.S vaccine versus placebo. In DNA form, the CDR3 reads TGTGCCAGTAGTACAATGACAGGGGCTGAAGCTTTCTTT. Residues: CASSTMTGAEAFF.